The rows below give T cell receptor beta chains drawn from one sample of a study of cytotoxic CD8 clonotypes in ibrutinib-treated CLL. The repertoire was sequenced with immunoSEQ multiplex PCR; TCRdb's copy has only in-frame clones and lacks some. The repertoire consists of some 65,000 clones, with approximately 62% occurring once and the leading ten covering under 15%. The sequencing used PBMCs, collected after 12 months of ibrutinib treatment. Receptors originate from a human donor with chronic lymphocytic leukemia. Each CDR3 is given with its conserved first and last residue. Each record gives: D gene, V gene, clone size, J gene, CDR3 protein, CDR3 DNA. D genes are given only for firm matches. Rows give clone size only sometimes, using once, few, many, or a class for an expanded clone.

.	TRBV19	.	TRBJ2-1	CASSIGANSYNEQFF	TGTGCCAGTAGTATAGGGGCCAACTCCTACAATGAGCAGTTCTTC
.	TRBV5-4	.	TRBJ1-6	CASSRLSSSYNSPLHF	TGTGCCAGCAGCCGTTTATCCAGCTCCTATAATTCACCCCTCCACTTT
.	TRBV5-1	.	TRBJ2-2	CASSFLGSAGTGELFF	TGCGCCAGCAGCTTCCTCGGCAGCGCTGGGACCGGGGAGCTGTTTTTT
.	TRBV19	.	TRBJ1-4	CASSISGFGGEKLFF	TGTGCCAGTAGTATATCGGGGTTCGGTGGTGAAAAACTGTTTTTT
.	TRBV28	once	TRBJ1-2	CASSPPGAWVYGYTF	TGTGCCAGCAGTCCACCGGGGGCTTGGGTCTATGGCTACACCTTC
TRBD2	TRBV7-2	few	TRBJ2-5	CASSLELAVWETQYF	TGTGCCAGCAGCTTAGAACTAGCGGTTTGGGAGACCCAGTACTTC
.	TRBV6-1	.	TRBJ1-1	CATPISGNTEAFF	TGTGCCACCCCAATCAGCGGGAACACTGAAGCTTTCTTT
.	TRBV2	.	TRBJ2-3	CASSEGGGDTQYF	TGTGCCAGCAGTGAAGGGGGCGGGGATACGCAGTATTTT
.	TRBV7-9	.	TRBJ2-7	CASSLAQYEQYF	TGTGCCAGCAGCTTAGCACAGTACGAGCAGTACTTC
TRBD2	TRBV28	.	TRBJ2-1	CASSLERGGMRGEQFF	TGTGCCAGCAGTTTAGAGCGGGGGGGCATGAGGGGTGAGCAGTTCTTC
.	TRBV27	few	TRBJ2-1	CASSLYSYNEQFF	TGTGCCAGCAGTTTGTACTCCTACAATGAGCAGTTCTTC
.	TRBV19	many	TRBJ1-2	CASSIDDPANYGYTF	TGTGCCAGTAGTATAGATGACCCAGCTAACTATGGCTACACCTTC
.	TRBV7-8	once	TRBJ1-1	CASKKGGGEAFF	TGTGCCAGCAAAAAAGGGGGTGGTGAAGCTTTCTTT
.	TRBV15	.	TRBJ2-3	CATSIQTDTQYF	TGTGCCACCAGCATCCAAACAGATACGCAGTATTTT
.	TRBV6-6	.	TRBJ1-2	CASMTRAGNYGYTF	TGTGCCAGTATGACCCGGGCCGGGAACTATGGCTACACCTTC
.	TRBV5-1	.	TRBJ2-2	CASSSERRAGYTGELFF	TGCGCCAGCAGCTCCGAGCGGCGGGCAGGGTACACCGGGGAGCTGTTTTTT
TRBD2	TRBV7-8	.	TRBJ2-1	CASSSVGLAGKNEQFF	TGTGCCAGCAGCTCGGTGGGACTAGCGGGAAAGAATGAGCAGTTCTTC
.	TRBV2	.	TRBJ2-1	CASMPSVGANEQFF	TGTGCCAGCATGCCGTCTGTCGGGGCTAATGAGCAGTTCTTC
TRBD1	TRBV18	few	TRBJ1-2	CASSPPGQGRGYTF	TGTGCCAGCTCACCACCGGGACAGGGGAGAGGCTACACCTTC
.	TRBV15	few	TRBJ2-7	CATSPAGSSYEQYF	TGTGCCACGAGCCCTGCCGGGAGTTCCTACGAGCAGTACTTC
.	TRBV5-1	once	TRBJ1-1	CASSLAGSNTEAFF	TGCGCCAGCAGCTTGGCCGGGTCAAACACTGAAGCTTTCTTT
TRBD2	TRBV2	.	TRBJ2-3	CASNSGLAGVWLGTDTQYF	TGTGCCAGCAACTCGGGACTAGCGGGAGTCTGGCTTGGCACAGATACGCAGTATTTT
.	TRBV6-1	once	TRBJ1-3	CASSDGKRGTIYF	TGTGCCAGCAGTGACGGTAAAAGGGGCACCATATATTTT
.	TRBV18	few	TRBJ2-7	CASSPQVRASQEQYF	TGTGCCAGCTCACCACAAGTCCGGGCTAGTCAGGAGCAGTACTTC
TRBD1	TRBV19	few	TRBJ1-5	CASSIVRGGGQPQHF	TGTGCCAGTAGTATAGTCAGGGGGGGCGGTCAGCCCCAGCATTTT